The 12 T cell receptor beta chains presented below share a single source sample, sequenced in a study of OX40 agonist ivuxolimab in advanced cancers. Method: immunoSEQ multiplex PCR; TCRdb's copy keeps in-frame clones and lacks some. The data contain tens of thousands of clones, roughly 88% of them singletons. The source was CD4+ or CD8+ T cells sorted from blood, collected in a trial of the OX40 agonist ivuxolimab. The receptors shown here come from an adult with an advanced solid tumor such as melanoma, head and neck, liver or kidney cancer.

This chain links TRBV4-1 with TRBJ2-7, with a tentative D call TRBD1 (6 bases). This CDR3 has 15 amino acids. V was cut by 5 bases and J by 0 bases, with 14 bases left in between. The germline V gene encodes CDR1 MGHRA and CDR2 YSYEKL. The CDR3 DNA reads TGCGCCAGCAGCAAGCTCCGGGACATCTCCTACGAGCAGTACTTC. Its protein product is CASSKLRDISYEQYF.

This chain connects TRBV11-2 to TRBJ2-1; TRBD2 aligns across 9 bases. The germline V gene encodes CDR1 SGHAT and CDR2 FQNNGV. V lost 7 bases to trimming and J lost 7 bases; unmatched junction nucleotides: 11. This CDR3 is built from 15 residues. The CDR3 loop reads CASIPGRSGGNEQFF. Here the CDR3 DNA reads TGTGCCAGCATCCCCGGCCGGAGCGGGGGGAATGAGCAGTTCTTC.

This sequence joins TRBV6-6 and TRBJ2-1; perhaps TRBD2 as D (6 bases). Trimming left V 5 bases short and J 10 bases short, with 21 bases between. CDR1 and CDR2 (germline): MNHNY, SVGAGI (reference sequence). This CDR3 comprises 15 residues. CDR3 nucleotides: TGTGCCAGCAGTCCGACCGGAACTAGCAGTGGGGAGCAGTTCTTC. This sequence encodes CASSPTGTSSGEQFF.

The rearrangement links TRBV19 to TRBJ2-1, with 10 bases matching TRBD1. J gave up 6 bases and V 3 bases, and 5 bases lay outside the gene matches. Germline V gene data show CDR1 as LNHDA and CDR2 as SQIVND (reference sequence). The CDR3 loop spans 15 amino acids. The CDR3 loop reads CASSMGTGVVNEQFF. Written as DNA, the CDR3 is TGTGCCAGTAGTATGGGGACAGGGGTTGTCAATGAGCAGTTCTTC.

This chain joins TRBV5-1 and TRBJ2-1; possibly TRBD2 for D (6 bases). The CDR3 runs 15 residues. The germline V gene encodes CDR1 SGHRS and CDR2 YFSETQ. V lost 1 base, J lost 5 bases, and 13 bases lay in between. CDR3 DNA sequence: TGCGCCAGCAGCTTGATGACTAGGGGAGACAATGAGCAGTTCTTC. Protein product: CASSLMTRGDNEQFF.

The V and J genes are TRBV28 and TRBJ1-5; D is perhaps TRBD1 (6 bases). The CDR3 spans 14 residues. V lost 7 bases and J 6 bases, leaving 16 bases between the germline ends. The germline CDR1 and CDR2 sequences are MDHEN and SYDVKM. The CDR3 is CASNSRGEFQPQHF. As DNA, the CDR3 is TGTGCCAGCAACTCCAGGGGAGAGTTTCAGCCCCAGCATTTT.

The chain has TRBV5-1 and TRBJ2-1; D may be TRBD2 (5 bases). V was trimmed by 3 bases and J by 9 bases, leaving 16 bases between them. The CDR3 is 14 residues long. CDR1 and CDR2 (germline): SGHRS, YFSETQ. In nucleotides, the CDR3 is TGCGCCAGCAGCTGGGCAGTCTCAGCGGCTGAGCAGTTCTTC. This gives the protein CASSWAVSAAEQFF.

The chain couples TRBV6-6 to TRBJ2-1; D ambiguous. Per germline, CDR1 MNHNY and CDR2 SVGAGI (reference sequence). Trimming took off 5 bases at V and 7 bases at J, with 9 bases between the two ends. CDR3 size: 12 residues. CDR3 bases: TGTGCCAGCAGTGGCGACTCTAATGAGCAGTTCTTC. Encoded protein: CASSGDSNEQFF.

The genes are TRBV11-2 and TRBJ2-1; TRBD1 is a possible D gene (6 bases). The V gene lost 5 bases and the J gene lost 7 bases, with 9 bases spanning the gap. The CDR3 covers 12 residues. Germline V CDR1 and CDR2: SGHAT, FQNNGV. DNA for the CDR3: TGTGCCAGCAGCCTCGGGACAAATGAGCAGTTCTTC. It specifies CASSLGTNEQFF.

The chain uses TRBV28 and TRBJ2-7, with a tentative D call TRBD2 (5 bases). The germline gives CDR1 MDHEN, CDR2 SYDVKM. V was pared by 5 bases and J by 0 bases, with 11 bases between. The length of the CDR3 is 14 residues. The CDR3 DNA reads TGTGCCAGCAGTCCCCCAGGAGGCTCCTACGAGCAGTACTTC. This gives the protein CASSPPGGSYEQYF.

V usage is TRBV5-5 and J usage is TRBJ1-1, with D tentatively TRBD1 (6 bases). This CDR3 contains 15 residues. V lost 2 bases to trimming and J lost 4 bases, with 15 bases between them. Germline V gene data show CDR1 as SGHKS and CDR2 as YYEKEE (reference sequence). In DNA, the CDR3 is TGTGCCAGCAGCTTTTTTGGGGGCCCGGGCACTGAAGCTTTCTTT. It yields the protein CASSFFGGPGTEAFF.

This chain connects TRBV5-4 to TRBJ2-1; 10 bases are shared with TRBD2. With V trimmed by 5 bases and J by 7 bases, 12 bases remained unmatched. The CDR3 sequence is 16 residues long. Germline CDR1 reads SGHNT; CDR2 reads YYREEE (reference sequence). DNA of the CDR3: TGTGCCAGCAGTTATAGTACTAGCGGGATGGGTAATGAGCAGTTCTTC. This translates into CASSYSTSGMGNEQFF.